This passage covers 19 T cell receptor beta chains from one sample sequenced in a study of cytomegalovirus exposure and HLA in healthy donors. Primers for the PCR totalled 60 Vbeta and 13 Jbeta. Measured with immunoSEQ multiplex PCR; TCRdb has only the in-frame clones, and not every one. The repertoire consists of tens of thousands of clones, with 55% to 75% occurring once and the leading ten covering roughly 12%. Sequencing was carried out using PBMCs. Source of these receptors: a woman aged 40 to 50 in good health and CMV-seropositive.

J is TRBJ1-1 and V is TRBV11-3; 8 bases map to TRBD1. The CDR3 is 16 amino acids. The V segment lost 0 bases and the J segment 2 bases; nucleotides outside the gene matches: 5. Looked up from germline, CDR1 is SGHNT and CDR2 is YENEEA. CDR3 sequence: CASSLDAGTGNTEAFF. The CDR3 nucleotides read TGTGCCAGCAGCTTAGACGCCGGGACAGGTAACACTGAAGCTTTCTTT.

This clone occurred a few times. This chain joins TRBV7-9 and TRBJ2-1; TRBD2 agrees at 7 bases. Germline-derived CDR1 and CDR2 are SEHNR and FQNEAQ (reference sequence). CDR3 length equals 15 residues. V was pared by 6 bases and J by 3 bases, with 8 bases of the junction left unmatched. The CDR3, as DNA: TGTGCCAGCAGATGGGGCGGGGGAGTCTACAATGAGCAGTTCTTC. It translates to CASRWGGGVYNEQFF.

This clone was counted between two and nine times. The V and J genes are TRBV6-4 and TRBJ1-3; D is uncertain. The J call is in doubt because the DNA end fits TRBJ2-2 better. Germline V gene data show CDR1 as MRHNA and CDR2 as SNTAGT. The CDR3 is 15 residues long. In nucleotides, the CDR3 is TGTGCCAGCAGTGACTCGGATGCCGTGGCCGGGGAGCTGTTTTTT. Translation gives CASSDSDAVAGELFF.

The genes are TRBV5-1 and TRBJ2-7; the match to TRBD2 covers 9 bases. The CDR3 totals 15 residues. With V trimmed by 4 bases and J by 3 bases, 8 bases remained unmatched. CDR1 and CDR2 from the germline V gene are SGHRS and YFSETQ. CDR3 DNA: TGCGCCAGCAGCCGCGGCGGGGGGGTCGACTACGAGCAGTACTTC. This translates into CASSRGGGVDYEQYF. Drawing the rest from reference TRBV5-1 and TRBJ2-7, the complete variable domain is KAGVTQTPRYLIKTRGQQVTLSCSPISGHRSVSWYQQTPGQGLQFLFEYFSETQRNKGNFPGRFSGRQFSNSRSEMNVSTLELGDSALYLCASSRGGGVDYEQYFGPGTRLTVT.

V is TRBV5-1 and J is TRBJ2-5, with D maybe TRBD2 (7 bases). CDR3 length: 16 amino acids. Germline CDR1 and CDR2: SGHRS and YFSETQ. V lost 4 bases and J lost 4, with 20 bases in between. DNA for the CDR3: TGCGCCAGCAGCCCGATTGGAGGGGGGGCCCCAGAGACCCAGTACTTC. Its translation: CASSPIGGGAPETQYF.

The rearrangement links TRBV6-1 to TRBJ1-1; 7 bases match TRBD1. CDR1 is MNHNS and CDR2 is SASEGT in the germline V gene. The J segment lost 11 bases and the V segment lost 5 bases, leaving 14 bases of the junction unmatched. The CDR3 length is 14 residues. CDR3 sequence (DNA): TGTGCCAGCAGTTCCCACACGACAGGGCAGGAGGCTTTCTTT. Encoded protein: CASSSHTTGQEAFF.

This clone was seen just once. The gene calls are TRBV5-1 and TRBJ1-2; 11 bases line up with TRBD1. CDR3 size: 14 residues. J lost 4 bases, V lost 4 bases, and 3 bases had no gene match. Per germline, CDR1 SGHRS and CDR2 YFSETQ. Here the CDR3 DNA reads TGCGCCAGCAGCCCCGGGACAGGGGGCTATGGCTACACCTTC. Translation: CASSPGTGGYGYTF.

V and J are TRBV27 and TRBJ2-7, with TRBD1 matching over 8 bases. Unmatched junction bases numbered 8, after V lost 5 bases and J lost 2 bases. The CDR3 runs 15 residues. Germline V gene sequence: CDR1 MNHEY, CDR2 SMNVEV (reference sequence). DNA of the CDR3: TGTGCCAGCAGTCCGAACAGGGGGGCTACCTACGAGCAGTACTTC. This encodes CASSPNRGATYEQYF.

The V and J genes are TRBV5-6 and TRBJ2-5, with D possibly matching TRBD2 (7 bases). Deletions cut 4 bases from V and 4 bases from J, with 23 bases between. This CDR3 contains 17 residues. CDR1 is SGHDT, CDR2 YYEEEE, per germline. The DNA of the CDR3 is TGTGCCAGCAGCAACACACAACTCTCGGGGGGCCTAGAGACCCAGTACTTC. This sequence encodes CASSNTQLSGGLETQYF.

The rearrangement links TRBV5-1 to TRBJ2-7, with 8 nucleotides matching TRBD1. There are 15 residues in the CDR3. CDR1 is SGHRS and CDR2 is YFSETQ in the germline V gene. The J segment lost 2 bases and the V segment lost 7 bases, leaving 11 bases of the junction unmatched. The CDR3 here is CASRPRTGSTYEQYF. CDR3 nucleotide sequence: TGCGCCAGCCGTCCCCGGACAGGGAGCACCTACGAGCAGTACTTC.

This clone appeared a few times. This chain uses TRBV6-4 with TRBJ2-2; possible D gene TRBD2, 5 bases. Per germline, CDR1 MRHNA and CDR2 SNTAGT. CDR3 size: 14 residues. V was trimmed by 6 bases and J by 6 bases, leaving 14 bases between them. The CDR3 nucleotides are TGTGCCAGCAGCTACGGGCCCGGGGCCGGGGAGCTGTTTTTT. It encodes CASSYGPGAGELFF.

Written as DNA, the CDR3 is TGTGCCAGCAGTTACAGAGAAAACGAGCAGTACTTC. This translates into CASSYRENEQYF. The chain uses TRBV6-5 and TRBJ2-5; D is unclear. The end of the DNA aligns better with TRBJ2-7, so the J call may be wrong. The CDR3 spans 12 residues. CDR1 and CDR2 (germline): MNHEY, SVGAGI.

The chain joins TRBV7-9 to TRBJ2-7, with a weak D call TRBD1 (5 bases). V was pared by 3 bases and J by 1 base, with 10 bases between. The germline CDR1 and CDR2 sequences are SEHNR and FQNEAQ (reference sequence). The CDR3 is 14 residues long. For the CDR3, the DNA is TGTGCCAGCAGCTTGGTGACAGCTTCCTACGAGCAGTACTTC. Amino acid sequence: CASSLVTASYEQYF.

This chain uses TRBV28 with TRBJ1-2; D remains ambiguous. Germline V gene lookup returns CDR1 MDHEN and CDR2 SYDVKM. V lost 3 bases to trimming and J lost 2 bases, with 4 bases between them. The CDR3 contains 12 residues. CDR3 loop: CASSFGNYGYTF. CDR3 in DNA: TGTGCCAGCAGTTTCGGGAACTATGGCTACACCTTC.

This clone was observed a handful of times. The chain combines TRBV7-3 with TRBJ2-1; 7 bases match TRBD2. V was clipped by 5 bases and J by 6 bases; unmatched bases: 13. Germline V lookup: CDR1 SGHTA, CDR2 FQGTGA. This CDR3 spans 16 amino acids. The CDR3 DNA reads TGTGCCAGCAGCCCCACCGGACTAGGTTCTGGCAATGAGCAGTTCTTC. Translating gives CASSPTGLGSGNEQFF.

The CDR3 region is CASNGASQETQYF. The CDR3 bases are TGTGCCAGCAATGGGGCTTCGCAAGAGACCCAGTACTTC. The chain combines TRBV6-6 with TRBJ2-5; D may be TRBD1 (5 bases). Per germline, CDR1 MNHNY and CDR2 SVGAGI (reference sequence). The CDR3 spans 13 residues. V lost 7 bases and J 2 bases, leaving 11 bases between the germline ends.

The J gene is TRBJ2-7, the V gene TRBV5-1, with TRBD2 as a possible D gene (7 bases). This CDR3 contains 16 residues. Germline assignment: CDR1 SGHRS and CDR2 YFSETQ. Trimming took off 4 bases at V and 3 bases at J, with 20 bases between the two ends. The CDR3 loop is CASSRLRGGGLYEQYF. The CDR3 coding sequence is TGCGCCAGCAGCCGACTTAGGGGCGGGGGCCTCTACGAGCAGTACTTC.

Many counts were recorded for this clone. DNA for the CDR3: TGTGCCAGCAGGCGGGGACAGGGGAGTGGCTACACCTTC. It encodes CASRRGQGSGYTF. V is TRBV5-6 and J is TRBJ1-2; 10 bases are shared with TRBD1. CDR3 length: 13 residues. Germline V gene sequence: CDR1 SGHDT, CDR2 YYEEEE. V gave up 5 bases and J gave up 7 bases; unmatched junction bases: 5. Variable domain in full (rest from reference TRBV5-6 and TRBJ1-2): DAGVTQSPTHLIKTRGQQVTLRCSPKSGHDTVSWYQQALGQGPQFIFQYYEEEERQRGNFPDRFSGHQFPNYSSELNVNALLLGDSALYLCASRRGQGSGYTFGSGTRLTVV.

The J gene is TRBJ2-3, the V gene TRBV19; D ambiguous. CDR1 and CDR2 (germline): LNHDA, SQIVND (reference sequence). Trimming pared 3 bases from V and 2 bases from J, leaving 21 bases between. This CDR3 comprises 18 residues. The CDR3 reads CASSIPHGTLGTTDTQYF. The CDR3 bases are TGTGCCAGTAGTATCCCCCATGGCACCCTAGGCACCACAGATACGCAGTATTTT.